This TCR beta chain was profiled in a study of shared clonotypes between healthy human individuals. Findings and caveats of the study: Having only a few donors restricted how much genetic and exposure-history diversity was captured.

This table comes from immunoSEQ multiplex PCR, and its TCRdb copy is limited to in-frame clones, with some not included. The table shows around 2.5 million clones, with roughly 93% occurring only once. A remark on this clone: Its antigen is unidentified.

V was clipped by 4 bases and J by 1 base, with 13 bases between them. The CDR3 sequence is 15 residues long. Germline loops: CDR1 MDHEN, CDR2 SYDVKM. Sequencing was carried out using naive CD4+ T cells from PBMCs. Subset given: CD45RA+ positively selected. The V gene is TRBV28, the J gene TRBJ1-1, with TRBD1 as a possible D gene (6 bases). This TCR was recovered from a man between 18 and 29 years old in good health. Some clones in this sample may be carry-over from other donors' samples. The CDR3 loop is CASSSRVGANTEAFF. For the CDR3, the DNA is TGTGCCAGCAGTTCCCGGGTGGGGGCGAACACTGAAGCTTTCTTT.